These 11 T cell receptor beta chains came from one sample sequenced in a study of T cells after yellow fever vaccination. TCRdb independently ran MiXCR on the 5' RACE reads; one entry per CDR3 protein. The data hold 250,000 or so distinct CDR3 sequences, with approximately 3.8% observed a single time. The starting material was PBMCs, obtained 15 days after the yellow fever booster vaccination. All receptors come from a man aged 18 to 30 who received the YFV17D yellow fever vaccine.

This chain connects TRBV18 to TRBJ2-7; possibly TRBD1 for D (5 bases). CDR1 and CDR2 from the germline V gene are KGHSH and LQKENI. V was cut by 6 bases and J by 2 bases, with 14 bases left in between. The CDR3 length is 14 residues. CDR3 in DNA: TGTGCCAGCTCCGCATCGACAGCTGCCTACGAGCAGTACGTC. It translates to CASSASTAAYEQYV.

The chain couples TRBV28 to TRBJ1-2; TRBD1 matches at 8 bases. Germline trimming cut 1 base from V and 8 bases from J; bases unmatched to any gene: 6. There are 14 residues in the CDR3. Germline assignment: CDR1 MDHEN and CDR2 SYDVKM. CDR3 sequence reads: CASSLSMGQEGYTF. The CDR3 nucleotides read TGTGCCAGCAGTTTATCTATGGGACAGGAGGGCTACACCTTC.

This CDR3 reads CASTLRGGYYGYTF. CDR3 sequence (DNA): TGTGCCAGCACCCTGAGGGGGGGGTACTATGGCTACACCTTC. The chain couples TRBV7-8 to TRBJ1-2; tentative D call: TRBD1 (6 bases). Germline CDR1 SGHVS, CDR2 FQNEAQ. Trimming removed 7 bases from V and 3 bases from J, with 15 bases in between. CDR3 size: 14 residues.

At least ten counts were recorded for this clonotype. V gene TRBV12-3 or TRBV12-4 combines with J gene TRBJ2-7; D remains unclear. The V and J ends lost 6 bases and 5 bases respectively, with 11 bases between them. The CDR3 covers 12 residues. The CDR3 loop is CASSSRRNEQYV. In DNA, the CDR3 is TGTGCCAGCAGCTCGCGGCGGAACGAGCAGTACGTC.

This clonotype has at least ten counts. V is TRBV27 and J is TRBJ1-2; D not certain. V shed 5 bases and J shed 4 bases, with 17 bases lying between them. The CDR3 is made up of 15 amino acids. Germline lookup yields CDR1 MNHEY and CDR2 SMNVEV (reference sequence). The chain's CDR3 is CASSTRERPLYGYTF. In nucleotides, the CDR3 is TGTGCCAGCAGTACCCGGGAGCGACCACTCTATGGCTACACCTTC.

This clonotype was seen repeatedly, ten times or more. This chain links TRBV5-1 with TRBJ2-2, with a tentative D call TRBD1 (6 bases). Trimming pared 1 base from V and 3 bases from J, leaving 19 bases between. Germline V CDR1 and CDR2: SGHRS, YFSETQ. This CDR3 contains 18 residues. CDR3 DNA sequence: TGCGCCAGCAGCTTGTTTTGGGGGCCGGGGCAAGACACCGGGGAGCTGTTTTTT. Amino acid sequence: CASSLFWGPGQDTGELFF.

The chain combines TRBV7-9 with TRBJ2-2; 7 bases fit TRBD2. J lost 7 bases, V lost 3 bases, and 8 bases had no gene match. The germline V gene encodes CDR1 SEHNR and CDR2 FQNEAQ (reference sequence). This CDR3 contains 15 residues. The CDR3 loop is CASSFVGGGHGELFF. CDR3 nucleotide sequence: TGTGCCAGCAGCTTCGTAGGCGGGGGTCACGGGGAGCTGTTTTTT. Filled out from reference TRBV7-9 and TRBJ2-2, the complete variable domain reads DTGVSQNPRHKITKRGQNVTFRCDPISEHNRLYWYRQTLGQGPEFLTYFQNEAQLEKSRLLSDRFSAERPKGSFSTLEIQRTEQGDSAMYLCASSFVGGGHGELFFGEGSRLTVL.

There are many counts of this clonotype. The chain joins TRBV10-2 to TRBJ2-1, with D perhaps TRBD2 (7 bases). The V gene's germline CDR1 is WSHSY and CDR2 SAAADI. The length of the CDR3 is 15 residues. V dropped 4 bases and J dropped 8 bases, with 18 bases sitting between them. The CDR3, as DNA: TGCGCCAGCAGTGGGGTGGGCGGGGGCTGGGATGAGCAGTTCTTC. This gives the protein CASSGVGGGWDEQFF.

This clonotype was seen ten or more times. V gene TRBV2 combines with J gene TRBJ2-5; tentative D call: TRBD2 (5 bases). Germline CDR1 SNHLY, CDR2 FYNNEI. V shed 6 bases and J shed 4 bases, with 9 bases lying between them. The CDR3 length is 12 residues. The chain's CDR3 is CASRREGETQYF. The CDR3 coding sequence is TGTGCCAGCAGGAGAGAGGGAGAGACCCAGTACTTC.

The rearrangement joins TRBV2 to TRBJ2-3, with TRBD2 matching over 9 bases. This CDR3 spans 14 amino acids. CDR1 SNHLY and CDR2 FYNNEI come from the germline V gene. Germline trimming cut 3 bases from V and 5 bases from J; bases unmatched to any gene: 3. CDR3 protein: CASSDSGGIDTQYF. CDR3 nucleotides: TGTGCCAGCAGTGATAGCGGGGGCATAGATACGCAGTATTTT.

This clonotype came up many times. The genes are TRBV11-2 and TRBJ2-1; D not certain. Trimming shortened V by 6 bases and J by 0 bases, and 15 bases separated the two germline ends. The CDR3 covers 16 residues. CDR1 and CDR2 from the germline V gene are SGHAT and FQNNGV. In nucleotides, the CDR3 is TGTGCCAGCAGTCCGTTATCTGGTGACTCCTACAATGAGCAGTTCTTC. This sequence encodes CASSPLSGDSYNEQFF. The full variable domain, completed using reference TRBV11-2 and TRBJ2-1, is EAGVAQSPRYKIIEKRQSVAFWCNPISGHATLYWYQQILGQGPKLLIQFQNNGVVDDSQLPKDRFSAERLKGVDSTLKIQPAKLEDSAVYLCASSPLSGDSYNEQFFGPGTRLTVL.